This T cell receptor beta chain originates from a study of T cells after posttransplantation cyclophosphamide. The CDR3 consists of 13 residues. CDR1 MNHEY and CDR2 SMNVEV come from the germline V gene (reference sequence). With 2 bases removed from V and 6 bases from J, the gap between germline ends came to 9 bases. The method was immunoSEQ multiplex PCR; TCRdb's version includes in-frame clones alone and lacks a portion of them. The table lists 45,000 to 65,000 clones, 94% of them singletons. The TCR was taken from a young woman in good health and a related stem cell transplant donor. Sequencing input: PBMCs. This chain connects TRBV27 to TRBJ2-3; D is perhaps TRBD1 (5 bases). The CDR3 reads CASSLRPGDTQYF. In nucleotides, the CDR3 is TGTGCCAGCAGTTTACGCCCAGGGGATACGCAGTATTTT.